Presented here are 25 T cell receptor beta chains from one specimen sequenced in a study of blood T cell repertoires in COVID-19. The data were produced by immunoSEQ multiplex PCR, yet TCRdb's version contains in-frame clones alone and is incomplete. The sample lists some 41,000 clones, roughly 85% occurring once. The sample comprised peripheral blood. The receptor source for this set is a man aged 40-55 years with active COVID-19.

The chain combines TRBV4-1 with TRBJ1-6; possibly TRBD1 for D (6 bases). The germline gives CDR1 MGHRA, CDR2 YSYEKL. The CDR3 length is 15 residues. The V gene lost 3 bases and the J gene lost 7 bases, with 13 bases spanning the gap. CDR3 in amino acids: CASSHSDRKNSPLHF. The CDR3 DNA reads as TGCGCCAGCAGCCACTCCGACAGGAAGAATTCACCCCTCCACTTT.

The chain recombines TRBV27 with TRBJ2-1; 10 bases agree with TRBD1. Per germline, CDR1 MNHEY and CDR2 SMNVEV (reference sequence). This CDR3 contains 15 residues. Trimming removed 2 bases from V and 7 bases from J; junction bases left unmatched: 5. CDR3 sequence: CASSLKGTGENEQFF. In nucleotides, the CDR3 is TGTGCCAGCAGTTTAAAGGGGACAGGGGAGAATGAGCAGTTCTTC.

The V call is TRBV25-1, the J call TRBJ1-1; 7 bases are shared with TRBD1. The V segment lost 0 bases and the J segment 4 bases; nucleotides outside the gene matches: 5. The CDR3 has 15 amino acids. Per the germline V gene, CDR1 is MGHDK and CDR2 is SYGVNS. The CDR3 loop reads CASSEYKGAPTEAFF. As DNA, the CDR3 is TGTGCCAGCAGTGAATATAAGGGGGCGCCCACTGAAGCTTTCTTT.

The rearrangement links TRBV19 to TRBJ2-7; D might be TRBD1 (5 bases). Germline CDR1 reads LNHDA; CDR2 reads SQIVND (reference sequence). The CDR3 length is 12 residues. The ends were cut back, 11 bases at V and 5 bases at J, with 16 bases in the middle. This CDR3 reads CASRERGDEQYF. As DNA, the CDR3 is TGTGCCTCCAGGGAAAGGGGCGACGAGCAGTACTTC.

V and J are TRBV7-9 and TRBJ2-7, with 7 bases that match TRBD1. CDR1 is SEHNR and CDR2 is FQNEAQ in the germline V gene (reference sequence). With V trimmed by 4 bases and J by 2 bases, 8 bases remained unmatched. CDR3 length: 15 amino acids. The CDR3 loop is CASSSQDRPAYEQYF. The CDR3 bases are TGTGCCAGCAGCTCTCAGGACAGGCCGGCCTACGAGCAGTACTTC.

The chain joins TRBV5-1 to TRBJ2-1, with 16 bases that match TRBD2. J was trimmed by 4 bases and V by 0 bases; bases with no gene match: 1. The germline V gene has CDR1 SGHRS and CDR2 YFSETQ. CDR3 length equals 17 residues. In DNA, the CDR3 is TGCGCCAGCAGCTTGGCGGGACTAGCGGGAGGGTACAATGAGCAGTTCTTC. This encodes CASSLAGLAGGYNEQFF. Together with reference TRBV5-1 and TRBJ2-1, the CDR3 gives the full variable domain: KAGVTQTPRYLIKTRGQQVTLSCSPISGHRSVSWYQQTPGQGLQFLFEYFSETQRNKGNFPGRFSGRQFSNSRSEMNVSTLELGDSALYLCASSLAGLAGGYNEQFFGPGTRLTVL.

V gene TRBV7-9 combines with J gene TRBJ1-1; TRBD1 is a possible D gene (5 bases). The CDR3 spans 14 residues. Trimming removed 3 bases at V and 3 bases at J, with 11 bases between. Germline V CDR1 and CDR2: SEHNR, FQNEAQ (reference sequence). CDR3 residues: CASSLWGAYTEAFF. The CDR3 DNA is TGTGCCAGCAGCTTGTGGGGCGCGTACACTGAAGCTTTCTTT.

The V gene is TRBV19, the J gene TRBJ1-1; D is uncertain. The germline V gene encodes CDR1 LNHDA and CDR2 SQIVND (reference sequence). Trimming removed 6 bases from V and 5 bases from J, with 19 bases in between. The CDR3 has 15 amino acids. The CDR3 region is CASRSIRVTGTEAFF. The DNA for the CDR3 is TGTGCCAGTAGGTCGATTAGGGTAACGGGGACTGAAGCTTTCTTT.

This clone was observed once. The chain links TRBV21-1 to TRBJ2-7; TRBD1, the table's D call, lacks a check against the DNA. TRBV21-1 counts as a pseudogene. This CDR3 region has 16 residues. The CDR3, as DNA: TGTGCCAGCAGCTCGGGACAGGTGGGGGGGAATATCGAGCAGTACTTC. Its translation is CASSSGQVGGNIEQYF.

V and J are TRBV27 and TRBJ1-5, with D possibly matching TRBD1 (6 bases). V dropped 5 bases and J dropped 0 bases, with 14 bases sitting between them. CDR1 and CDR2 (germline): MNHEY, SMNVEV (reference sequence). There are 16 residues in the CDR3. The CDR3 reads CASSPGTPYSNQPQHF. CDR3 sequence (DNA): TGTGCCAGCAGTCCGGGGACACCTTATAGCAATCAGCCCCAGCATTTT.

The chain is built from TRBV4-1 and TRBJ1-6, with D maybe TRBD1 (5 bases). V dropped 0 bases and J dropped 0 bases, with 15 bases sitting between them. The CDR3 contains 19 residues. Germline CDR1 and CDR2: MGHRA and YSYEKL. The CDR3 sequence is CASSQDAGKESSYNSPLHF. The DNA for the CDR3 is TGCGCCAGCAGCCAAGATGCAGGGAAAGAAAGCTCCTATAATTCACCCCTCCACTTT.

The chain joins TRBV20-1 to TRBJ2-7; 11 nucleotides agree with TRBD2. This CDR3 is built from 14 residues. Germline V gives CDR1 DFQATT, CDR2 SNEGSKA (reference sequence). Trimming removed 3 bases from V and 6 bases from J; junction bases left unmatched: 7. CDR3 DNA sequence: TGCAGTGCTAGTGGGTCTAGCGGGAGGCTCGAGCAGTACTTC. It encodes CSASGSSGRLEQYF.

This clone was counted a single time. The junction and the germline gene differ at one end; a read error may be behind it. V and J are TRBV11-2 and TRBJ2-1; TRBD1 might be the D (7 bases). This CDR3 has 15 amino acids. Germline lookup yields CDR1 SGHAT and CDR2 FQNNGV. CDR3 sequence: CASSLNLLGGGQGIF. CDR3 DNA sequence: TGTGCCAGCAGCTTAAATTTGTTAGGAGGGGGCCAAGGGATCTTC.

The CDR3 loop is CASGIKGLEQYF. The DNA of the CDR3 is TGTGCCAGCGGAATTAAGGGGCTCGAGCAGTACTTC. The chain couples TRBV28 to TRBJ2-7; the D gene is possibly TRBD1 (5 bases). This CDR3 is 12 amino acids long. CDR1 and CDR2 from the germline V gene are MDHEN and SYDVKM. Trimming shortened V by 8 bases and J by 6 bases, and 14 bases separated the two germline ends.

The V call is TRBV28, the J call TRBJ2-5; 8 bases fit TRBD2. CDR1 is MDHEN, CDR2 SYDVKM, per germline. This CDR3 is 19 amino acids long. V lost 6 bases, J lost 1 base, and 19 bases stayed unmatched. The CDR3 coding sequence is TGTGCCAGCAGAATCACCCTCAGCGGGAGCAACGGGCCCCAAGAGACCCAGTACTTC. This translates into CASRITLSGSNGPQETQYF.

CDR3: CASSLRGNTGELFF. CDR3 nucleotide sequence: TGTGCCAGCAGCTTAAGAGGGAACACCGGGGAGCTGTTTTTT. V is TRBV7-3 and J is TRBJ2-2; D gene uncertain. The V end lost 1 base, the J end lost 1 base, and 4 bases lay between the germline ends. The CDR3 is made up of 14 amino acids. Germline values: CDR1 SGHTA, CDR2 FQGTGA.

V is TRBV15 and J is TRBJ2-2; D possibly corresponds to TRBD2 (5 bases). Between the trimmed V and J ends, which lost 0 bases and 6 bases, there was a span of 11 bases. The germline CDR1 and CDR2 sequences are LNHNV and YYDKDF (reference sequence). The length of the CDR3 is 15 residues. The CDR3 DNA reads TGTGCCACCAGCAGAGATGGCCCCGGGGCCGGGGAGCTGTTTTTT. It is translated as CATSRDGPGAGELFF. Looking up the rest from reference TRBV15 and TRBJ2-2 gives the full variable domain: DAMVIQNPRYQVTQFGKPVTLSCSQTLNHNVMYWYQQKSSQAPKLLFHYYDKDFNNEADTPDNFQSRRPNTSFCFLDIRSPGLGDTAMYLCATSRDGPGAGELFFGEGSRLTVL.

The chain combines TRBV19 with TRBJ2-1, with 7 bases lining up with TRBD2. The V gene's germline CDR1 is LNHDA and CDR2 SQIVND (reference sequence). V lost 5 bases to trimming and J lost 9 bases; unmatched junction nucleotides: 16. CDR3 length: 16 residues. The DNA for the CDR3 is TGTGCCAGTAGTGGAGTCCGGGCGGGAGCGTCCTTTGAGCAGTTCTTC. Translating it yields CASSGVRAGASFEQFF.

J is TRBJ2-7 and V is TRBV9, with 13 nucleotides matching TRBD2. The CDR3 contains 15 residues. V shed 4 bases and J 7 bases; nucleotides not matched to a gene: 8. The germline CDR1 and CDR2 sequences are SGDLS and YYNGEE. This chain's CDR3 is CASSSTSGRELEQYF. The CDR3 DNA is TGTGCCAGCAGCTCTACTAGCGGGAGGGAGCTTGAGCAGTACTTC.

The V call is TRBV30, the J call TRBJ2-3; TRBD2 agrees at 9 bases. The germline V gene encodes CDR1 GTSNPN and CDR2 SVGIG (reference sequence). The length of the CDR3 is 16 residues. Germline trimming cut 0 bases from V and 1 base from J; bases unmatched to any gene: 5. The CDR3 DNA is TGTGCCTGGAGTGTACAGACTAGCGGACGCACAGATACGCAGTATTTT. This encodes CAWSVQTSGRTDTQYF.

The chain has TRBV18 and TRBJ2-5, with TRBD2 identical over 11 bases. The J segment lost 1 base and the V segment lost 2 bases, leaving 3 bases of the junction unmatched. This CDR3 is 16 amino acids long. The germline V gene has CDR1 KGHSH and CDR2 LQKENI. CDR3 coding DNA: TGTGCCAGCTCACCAATCACTAGCGGGGGCCAAGAGACCCAGTACTTC. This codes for CASSPITSGGQETQYF.

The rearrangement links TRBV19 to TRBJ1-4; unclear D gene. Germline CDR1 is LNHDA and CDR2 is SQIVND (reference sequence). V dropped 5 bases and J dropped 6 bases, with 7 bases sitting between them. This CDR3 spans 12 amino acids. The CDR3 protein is CASSRGYEKLFF. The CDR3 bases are TGTGCCAGTAGTCGAGGATATGAAAAACTGTTTTTT.

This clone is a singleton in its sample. CDR3 in DNA: TGTGCCAGCAGCTTTAGCAATTCCAATGAGCAGTTCTTC. This translates into CASSFSNSNEQFF. The chain has TRBV5-4 and TRBJ2-1, with no clear D. Germline V gene data show CDR1 as SGHNT and CDR2 as YYREEE (reference sequence). Deletions cut 2 bases from V and 6 bases from J, with 9 bases between. This CDR3 comprises 13 residues.

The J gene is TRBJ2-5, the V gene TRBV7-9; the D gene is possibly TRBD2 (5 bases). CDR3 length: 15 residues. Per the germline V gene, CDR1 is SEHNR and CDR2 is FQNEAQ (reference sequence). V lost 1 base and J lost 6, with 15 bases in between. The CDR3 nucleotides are TGTGCCAGCAGCTTAGTCGGAGGTGGCGGAAAGACCCAGTACTTC. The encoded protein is CASSLVGGGGKTQYF. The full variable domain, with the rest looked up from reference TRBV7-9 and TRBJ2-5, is DTGVSQNPRHKITKRGQNVTFRCDPISEHNRLYWYRQTLGQGPEFLTYFQNEAQLEKSRLLSDRFSAERPKGSFSTLEIQRTEQGDSAMYLCASSLVGGGGKTQYFGPGTRLLVL.

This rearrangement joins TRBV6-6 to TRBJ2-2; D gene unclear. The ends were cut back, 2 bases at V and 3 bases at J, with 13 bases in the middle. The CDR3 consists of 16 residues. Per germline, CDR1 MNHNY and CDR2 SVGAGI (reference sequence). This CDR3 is CASSYNLGADTGELFF. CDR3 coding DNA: TGTGCCAGCAGTTACAATCTGGGTGCGGACACCGGGGAGCTGTTTTTT.